This record covers a single TCR beta chain. Its antigen is undetermined. The CDR3 spans 19 residues. Looked up from germline, CDR1 is SEHNR and CDR2 is FQNEAQ (reference sequence). The sample is drawn from a study of cytomegalovirus exposure and HLA in healthy donors. Study-wide findings and caveats: Indistinguishable V segments, including TRBV6-2 and TRBV6-3, were excluded. DRB1 showed the most TCR associations and HLA-C the fewest in a later analysis, as rates varied by HLA locus.

The PCR employed 60 Vbeta primers together with 13 Jbeta primers. Only in-frame clones appear in the TCRdb table, and some are missing; sequencing was by immunoSEQ multiplex PCR. The sample comprises roughly 150,000 clones, roughly 70% of which are singletons, and 1.5% to 2% rests with the top ten. This clonotype originated in a middle-aged woman in good health and CMV-seronegative. This chain uses TRBV7-9 with TRBJ1-4; TRBD1 agrees at 8 bases. The sample taken for sequencing was PBMCs. In DNA, the CDR3 is TGTGCTACCGCCAACCAGGGACAGGAGTGGATAAGGATTTATGAAAAACTGTTTTTT. This translates into CATANQGQEWIRIYEKLFF.